This entry lists 22 T cell receptor beta chains sequenced from one sample in a study of CD8+ T cells in alopecia areata. Described treatment: oral pan-JAK inhibitor, 5-10 mg twice daily. Following extraction, RNA underwent reverse transcription to cDNA, which served as the sequencing template. Using immunoSEQ multiplex PCR, the repertoire was profiled, and TCRdb retains in-frame clones only, with some absent. The repertoire consists of about 42,000 clones, with about nine tenths occurring once and the leading ten covering around 18%. The sequences come from CD8+ T cells sorted from blood, collected at week 24, from a patient treated with tofacitinib. The receptors originated from a human donor with alopecia areata.

V gene TRBV29-1 combines with J gene TRBJ2-3; D is uncertain. V lost 3 bases, J lost 2 bases, and 6 bases lay in between. The CDR3 sequence is 12 residues long. Germline assignment: CDR1 SQVTM and CDR2 ANQGSEA. The chain's CDR3 is CSVESNTDTQYF. CDR3 bases: TGCAGCGTTGAGTCCAACACAGATACGCAGTATTTT.

J is TRBJ2-7 and V is TRBV5-5; no firm D call. Germline V gene lookup returns CDR1 SGHKS and CDR2 YYEKEE (reference sequence). The CDR3 length is 13 residues. The V end was cut by 0 bases, the J end by 4 bases, with 8 bases between. The CDR3 DNA sequence: TGTGCCAGCAGCTTGGTGGCAGCATACGAGCAGTACTTC. It translates to CASSLVAAYEQYF.

The chain employs TRBV6-9 and TRBJ2-5; D is tentatively TRBD1 or TRBD2 (6 bases each). Trimming stripped 10 bases from V and 1 base from J, with 22 bases between. Looked up from germline, CDR1 is MNHGY and CDR2 is SVAAGI. The CDR3 length is 16 residues. For the CDR3, the DNA is TGTGCCACCAACCGACGACGGGGGCGCGCCCAAGAGACCCAGTACTTC. This sequence encodes CATNRRRGRAQETQYF.

This chain links TRBV7-9 with TRBJ2-1, with no clear D. Trimming shortened V by 3 bases and J by 8 bases, and 5 bases separated the two germline ends. The CDR3 has 11 residues. Germline loops: CDR1 SEHNR, CDR2 FQNEAQ (reference sequence). The CDR3 DNA reads TGTGCCAGCAGCTTGCATCATGAGCAGTTCTTC. This encodes CASSLHHEQFF.

The chain employs TRBV6-1 and TRBJ1-3; 7 nucleotides line up with TRBD1. The trim removed 4 bases at V and 0 bases at J, leaving 9 bases unmatched. Germline loops: CDR1 MNHNS, CDR2 SASEGT. The CDR3 contains 17 residues. For the CDR3, the DNA is TGTGCCAGCAGTGGCTCGACAGGGCCTAGCTCTGGAAACACCATATATTTT. Translation: CASSGSTGPSSGNTIYF.

The CDR3 DNA reads TGCGCCAGCAGCCACGGACAGTACAATGAGCAGTTCTTC. This encodes CASSHGQYNEQFF. The V gene is TRBV4-3, the J gene TRBJ2-1, with D possibly being TRBD1 (6 bases). V lost 3 bases and J lost 4, with 7 bases in between. CDR1 and CDR2 from the germline V gene are LGHNA and YSLEER. The CDR3 has 13 residues.

V gene TRBV11-1 combines with J gene TRBJ2-3; the D gene is possibly TRBD1 (5 bases). Germline V gene sequence: CDR1 SGHAT, CDR2 FQDESV (reference sequence). This CDR3 has 16 amino acids. Trimming cost V 4 bases and J 1 base, with 15 bases left between them. CDR3 nucleotides: TGTGCCAGCAGCTCGTCCTGGGGCGAGGGCACAGATACGCAGTATTTT. The encoded protein is CASSSSWGEGTDTQYF. Full variable domain (remainder filled in from reference TRBV11-1 and TRBJ2-3): EAEVAQSPRYKITEKSQAVAFWCDPISGHATLYWYRQILGQGPELLVQFQDESVVDDSQLPKDRFSAERLKGVDSTLKIQPAELGDSAMYLCASSSSWGEGTDTQYFGPGTRLTVL.

The chain employs TRBV29-1 and TRBJ2-1, with 7 bases that match TRBD1. Losses at the gene ends were 5 bases for V and 3 bases for J; bases not matched to a gene: 16. Per germline, CDR1 SQVTM and CDR2 ANQGSEA. The length of the CDR3 is 17 residues. The CDR3: CSVSRDEQGSNYNEQFF. DNA of the CDR3: TGCAGCGTTTCTCGGGATGAACAGGGGTCGAACTACAATGAGCAGTTCTTC.

V usage is TRBV30 and J usage is TRBJ2-2; D is undetermined. Germline loops: CDR1 GTSNPN, CDR2 SVGIG (reference sequence). V gave up 0 bases and J gave up 6 bases, with 8 bases separating them. The CDR3 is 13 amino acids. Here the CDR3 DNA reads TGTGCCTGGAGTGTCAGCGCGCCCGGGGAGCTGTTTTTT. Translated: CAWSVSAPGELFF. Drawing the rest from reference TRBV30 and TRBJ2-2, the complete variable domain is SQTIHQWPATLVQPVGSPLSLECTVEGTSNPNLYWYRQAAGRGLQLLFYSVGIGQISSEVPQNLSASRPQDRQFILSSKKLLLSDSGFYLCAWSVSAPGELFFGEGSRLTVL.

This sequence joins TRBV7-8 and TRBJ2-5, with 8 bases aligning to TRBD2. Germline values: CDR1 SGHVS, CDR2 FQNEAQ. V was pared by 5 bases and J by 2 bases, with 7 bases of the junction left unmatched. The CDR3 length is 15 residues. This chain's CDR3 is CASSVYGGEQETQYF. In DNA form, the CDR3 reads TGTGCCAGCAGCGTATACGGGGGGGAACAAGAGACCCAGTACTTC.

V gene TRBV6-5 combines with J gene TRBJ1-3; unclear D gene. This CDR3 has 12 residues. The V gene's germline CDR1 is MNHEY and CDR2 SVGAGI. V lost 6 bases, J lost 2 bases, and 5 bases lay in between. The CDR3 spells CASSLTGNTIYF. DNA for the CDR3: TGTGCCAGCAGCCTTACTGGAAACACCATATATTTT.

V usage is TRBV2 and J usage is TRBJ2-2, with D unresolved. CDR1 SNHLY and CDR2 FYNNEI come from the germline V gene. The CDR3 extends over 13 amino acids. The V end was cut by 7 bases, the J end by 2 bases, with 8 bases between. DNA for the CDR3: TGTGCCAGCAAGGAAACTAACACCGGGGAGCTGTTTTTT. Translated: CASKETNTGELFF.

V usage is TRBV29-1 and J usage is TRBJ2-7; weak D call: TRBD2 (6 bases). V gave up 0 bases and J gave up 0 bases, with 9 bases separating them. In germline, CDR1 is SQVTM, CDR2 ANQGSEA. This CDR3 region has 14 residues. The CDR3 DNA follows: TGCAGCGTTGAAGAAGACGGGAGCTCCTACGAGCAGTACTTC. Its protein product is CSVEEDGSSYEQYF.

The rearrangement links TRBV7-9 to TRBJ2-3; 13 bases agree with TRBD2. The CDR3 is 16 amino acids. Germline V gene lookup returns CDR1 SEHNR and CDR2 FQNEAQ (reference sequence). With 5 bases clipped from V and 1 base from J, the junction kept 3 bases outside the gene matches. The CDR3 DNA follows: TGTGCCAGCAGCCGACTAGCGGGGGGCCGCACAGATACGCAGTATTTT. As protein: CASSRLAGGRTDTQYF.

V is TRBV27 and J is TRBJ2-2; no definite D call. Trimming removed 4 bases from V and 2 bases from J, with 8 bases in between. There are 14 residues in the CDR3. Germline CDR1 is MNHEY and CDR2 is SMNVEV (reference sequence). CDR3 amino acids: CASSSETNTGELFF. The CDR3 DNA follows: TGTGCCAGCAGTTCAGAGACAAACACCGGGGAGCTGTTTTTT.

The V gene is TRBV7-9, the J gene TRBJ2-1; a weak D match, TRBD2 (6 bases). This CDR3 spans 15 amino acids. Germline lookup yields CDR1 SEHNR and CDR2 FQNEAQ (reference sequence). Trimming took off 3 bases at V and 1 base at J, with 10 bases between the two ends. CDR3 nucleotides: TGTGCCAGCAGCTTGGTGGGGAGGTCCTACAATGAGCAGTTCTTC. Encoded protein: CASSLVGRSYNEQFF.

V gene TRBV6-5 combines with J gene TRBJ2-7; D not resolved. The CDR3 is made up of 15 amino acids. The V and J ends lost 0 bases and 3 bases respectively, with 12 bases between them. Germline V gene sequence: CDR1 MNHEY, CDR2 SVGAGI. CDR3 sequence reads: CASSYSESFVYEQYF. The CDR3 DNA sequence: TGTGCCAGCAGTTACTCTGAATCCTTCGTCTACGAGCAGTACTTC.

This clone has only one observation. The chain is built from TRBV6-1 and TRBJ2-1, with D unclear. The V end lost 5 bases, the J end lost 0 bases, and 11 bases lay between the germline ends. In germline, CDR1 is MNHNS, CDR2 SASEGT. This CDR3 has 15 residues. The CDR3: CASSFTASSYNEQFF. DNA of the CDR3: TGTGCCAGCAGTTTTACAGCGAGCTCCTACAATGAGCAGTTCTTC.

The gene calls are TRBV28 and TRBJ2-7, with D tentatively TRBD2 (7 bases). V was pared by 3 bases and J by 2 bases, with 14 bases between. The CDR3 loop spans 15 amino acids. Germline V gene lookup returns CDR1 MDHEN and CDR2 SYDVKM. CDR3 nucleotide sequence: TGTGCCAGCAGTTTCTCCGGGGGGCCTCCCTACGAGCAGTACTTC. Its protein is CASSFSGGPPYEQYF.

The gene calls are TRBV10-3 and TRBJ1-2; unclear D gene. Trimming shortened V by 7 bases and J by 7 bases, and 13 bases separated the two germline ends. The CDR3 covers 12 residues. The V gene's germline CDR1 is ENHRY and CDR2 SYGVKD. The CDR3 coding sequence is TGTGCCATCACGGAGCGGACGGGTGGCTACACCTTC. Its protein is CAITERTGGYTF.

V is TRBV4-2 and J is TRBJ2-3; 11 bases agree with TRBD2. J gave up 2 bases and V 4 bases, and 5 bases lay outside the gene matches. CDR1 is LGHNA and CDR2 is YNFKEQ in the germline V gene. The CDR3 spans 16 residues. The CDR3 DNA reads TGTGCCAGCAGCCCTTTAGCGGGGGGGCACACAGATACGCAGTATTTT. Its protein product is CASSPLAGGHTDTQYF.

A single count supports this clone. This sequence joins TRBV4-2 and TRBJ2-3; 7 bases align to TRBD1. This CDR3 comprises 13 residues. J gave up 2 bases and V 8 bases, and 4 bases lay outside the gene matches. Germline V gene data show CDR1 as LGHNA and CDR2 as YNFKEQ. The CDR3 region has the DNA TGTGCCAGCGGCGGACAGGCCACAGATACGCAGTATTTT. Amino acids: CASGGQATDTQYF.